The sequence of this TCR beta chain was determined in a study of human T cells and chemical hapten exposure. Study at large: 2% DPC applied to a 2 cm by 2 cm arm area sensitized donors. Diphenylcyclopropenone doses were given weekly to the scalps of patients across the roughly 25-week study.

About this clonotype: Its antigen is unknown.

Study results and caveats: Controls formed significantly fewer large CDR3 similarity clusters than expanded TCRs did.

TCRdb re-analysed the RACE reads in MiXCR, keeping a single row per CDR3 protein. Here the sample spans 100,000 or so distinct CDR3 sequences, 10% being singletons. Germline CDR1 reads SGHNT; CDR2 reads YENEEA. This CDR3 has 19 amino acids. The ends were cut back, 4 bases at V and 2 bases at J, with 23 bases in the middle. The time point: patch test 1, 2 weeks after DPC sensitization. This sample's treatment: therapeutic diphenylcyclopropenone sensitization with weekly scalp DPC. The study enrolled 18 to 70-year-old alopecia patients suitable for DPC. The TCR comes from a man between 40 and 49 years old with alopecia areata. Some clones in this sample may be carry-over from other donors' samples. The sequences come from whole blood, collected in connection with sensitization to the hapten diphenylcyclopropenone (DPC). J is TRBJ2-2 and V is TRBV11-3; maybe TRBD1 (6 bases). The CDR3 sequence is CASSSRKGMLDSNTGELFF. Written as DNA, the CDR3 is TGTGCCAGCAGCTCCAGGAAGGGGATGCTGGACAGCAACACCGGGGAGCTGTTTTTT.